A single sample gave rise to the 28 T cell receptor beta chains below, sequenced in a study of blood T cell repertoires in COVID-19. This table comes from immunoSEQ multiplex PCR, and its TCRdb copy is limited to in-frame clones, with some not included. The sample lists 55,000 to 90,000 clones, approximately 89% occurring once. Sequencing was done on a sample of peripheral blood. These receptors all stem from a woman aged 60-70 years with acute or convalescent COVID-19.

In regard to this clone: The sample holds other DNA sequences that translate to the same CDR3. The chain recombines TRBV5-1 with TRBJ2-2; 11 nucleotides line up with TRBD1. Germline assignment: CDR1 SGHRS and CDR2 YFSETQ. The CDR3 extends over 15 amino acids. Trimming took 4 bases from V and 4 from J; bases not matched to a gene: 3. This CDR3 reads CASSPGTGGTGELFF. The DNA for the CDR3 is TGCGCCAGCAGCCCGGGGACAGGGGGCACCGGGGAGCTGTTTTTT.

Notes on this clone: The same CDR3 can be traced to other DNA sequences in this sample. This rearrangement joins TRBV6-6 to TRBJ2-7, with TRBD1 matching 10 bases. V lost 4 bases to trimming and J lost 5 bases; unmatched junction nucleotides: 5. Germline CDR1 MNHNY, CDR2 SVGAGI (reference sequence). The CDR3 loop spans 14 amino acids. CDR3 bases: TGTGCCAGCAGTTCGGGACAGGGGTCCCACGAGCAGTACTTC. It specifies CASSSGQGSHEQYF.

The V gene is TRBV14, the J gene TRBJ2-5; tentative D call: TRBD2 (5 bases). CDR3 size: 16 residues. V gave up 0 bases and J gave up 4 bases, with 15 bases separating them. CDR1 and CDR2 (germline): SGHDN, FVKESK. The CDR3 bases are TGTGCCAGCAGCCAAGATGCCCGGGGTCGGCGAGAGACCCAGTACTTC. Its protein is CASSQDARGRRETQYF.

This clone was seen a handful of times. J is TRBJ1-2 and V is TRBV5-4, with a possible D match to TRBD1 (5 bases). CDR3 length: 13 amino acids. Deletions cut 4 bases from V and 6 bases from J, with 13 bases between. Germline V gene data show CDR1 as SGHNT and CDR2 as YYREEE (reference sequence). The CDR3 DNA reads TGTGCCAGCAGCGACGTAGACAGTGATGGCTACACCTTC. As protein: CASSDVDSDGYTF.

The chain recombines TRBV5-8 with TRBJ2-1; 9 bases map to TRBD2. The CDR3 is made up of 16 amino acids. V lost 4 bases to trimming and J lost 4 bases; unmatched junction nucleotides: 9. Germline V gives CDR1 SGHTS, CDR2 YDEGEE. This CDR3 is CASSHLAGVGYNEQFF. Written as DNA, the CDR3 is TGTGCCAGCAGCCACTTAGCGGGGGTCGGATACAATGAGCAGTTCTTC.

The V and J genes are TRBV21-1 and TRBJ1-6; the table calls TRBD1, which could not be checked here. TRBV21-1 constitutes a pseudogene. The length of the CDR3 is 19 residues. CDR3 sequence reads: CASSKKSGQGWTYNSPLHF. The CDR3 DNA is TGTGCCAGCAGCAAAAAAAGCGGACAGGGGTGGACCTATAATTCACCCCTCCACTTT.

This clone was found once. The CDR3, as DNA: TGTGCCAGCAGTCCATACAGGGCCACCGGGGGGAAACTGTTTTTT. This translates into CASSPYRATGGKLFF. The chain has TRBV27 and TRBJ1-4; the D gene is possibly TRBD1 (6 bases). The germline V and J ends were trimmed by 5 bases and 11 bases, with 21 bases remaining between them. This CDR3 spans 15 amino acids. In germline, CDR1 is MNHEY, CDR2 SMNVEV (reference sequence).

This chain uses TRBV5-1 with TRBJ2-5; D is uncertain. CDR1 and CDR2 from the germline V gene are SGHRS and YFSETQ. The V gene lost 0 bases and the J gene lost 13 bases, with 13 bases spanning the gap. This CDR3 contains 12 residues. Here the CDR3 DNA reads TGCGCCAGCAGCTTGGCCGGGTCGGGTTCGTACTTC. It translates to CASSLAGSGSYF.

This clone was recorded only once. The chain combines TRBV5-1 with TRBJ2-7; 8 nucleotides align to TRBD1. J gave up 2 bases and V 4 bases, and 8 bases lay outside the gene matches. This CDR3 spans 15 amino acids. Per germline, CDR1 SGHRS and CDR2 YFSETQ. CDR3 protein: CASSLSTGAPYEQYF. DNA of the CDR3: TGCGCCAGCAGCCTTTCGACAGGGGCCCCCTACGAGCAGTACTTC.

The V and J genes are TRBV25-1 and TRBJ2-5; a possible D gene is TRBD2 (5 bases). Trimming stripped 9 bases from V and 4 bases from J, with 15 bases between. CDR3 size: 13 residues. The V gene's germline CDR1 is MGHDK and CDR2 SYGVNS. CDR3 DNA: TGTGCCAGTGGGTTAAATAGCGTAGAGACCCAGTACTTC. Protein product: CASGLNSVETQYF.

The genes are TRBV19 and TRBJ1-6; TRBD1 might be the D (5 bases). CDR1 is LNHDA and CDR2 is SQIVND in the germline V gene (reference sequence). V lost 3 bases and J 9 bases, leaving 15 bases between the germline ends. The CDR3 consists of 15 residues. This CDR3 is CASSMRRGPGSPLHF. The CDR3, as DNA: TGTGCCAGTAGTATGCGAAGGGGCCCGGGTTCACCCCTCCACTTT.

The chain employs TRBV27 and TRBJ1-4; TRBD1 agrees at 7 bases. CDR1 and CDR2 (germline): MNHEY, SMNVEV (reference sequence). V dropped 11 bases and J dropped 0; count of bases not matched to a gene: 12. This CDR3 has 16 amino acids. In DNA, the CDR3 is TGTGCCTCCTCCCCGGGACAGTCTCCAACTAATGAAAAACTGTTTTTT. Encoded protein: CASSPGQSPTNEKLFF.

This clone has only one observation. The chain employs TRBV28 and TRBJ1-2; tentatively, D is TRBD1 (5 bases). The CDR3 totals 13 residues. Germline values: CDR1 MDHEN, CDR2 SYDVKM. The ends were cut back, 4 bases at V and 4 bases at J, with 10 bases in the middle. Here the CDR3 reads CASSSQGIYGYTF. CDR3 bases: TGTGCCAGCAGTTCTCAGGGCATCTATGGCTACACCTTC.

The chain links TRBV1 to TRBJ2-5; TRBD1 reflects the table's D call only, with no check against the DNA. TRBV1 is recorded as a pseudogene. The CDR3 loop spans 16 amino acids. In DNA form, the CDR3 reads TGCACCAGCAGCCTCCTTAGACAGATCAACCAAGAGACCCAGTACTTC. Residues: CTSSLLRQINQETQYF.

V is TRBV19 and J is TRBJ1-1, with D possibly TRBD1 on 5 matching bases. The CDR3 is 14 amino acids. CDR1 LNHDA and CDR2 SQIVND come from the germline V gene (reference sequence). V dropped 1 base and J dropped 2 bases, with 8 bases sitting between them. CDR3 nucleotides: TGTGCCAGTAGTATAGGGGGCAGCAACACTGAAGCTTTCTTT. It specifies CASSIGGSNTEAFF.

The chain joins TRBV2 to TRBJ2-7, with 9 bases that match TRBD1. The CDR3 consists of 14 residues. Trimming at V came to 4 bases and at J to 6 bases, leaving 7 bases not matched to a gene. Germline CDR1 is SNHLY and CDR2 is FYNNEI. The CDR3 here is CASSVRTGAFEQYF. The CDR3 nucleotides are TGTGCCAGCAGTGTGAGGACAGGGGCATTCGAGCAGTACTTC.

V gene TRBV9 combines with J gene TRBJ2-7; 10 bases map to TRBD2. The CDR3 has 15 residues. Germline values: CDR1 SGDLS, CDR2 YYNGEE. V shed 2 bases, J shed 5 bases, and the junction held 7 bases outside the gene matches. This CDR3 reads CASSVGAGGFDEQYF. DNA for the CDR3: TGTGCCAGCAGCGTGGGAGCGGGGGGGTTCGACGAGCAGTACTTC.

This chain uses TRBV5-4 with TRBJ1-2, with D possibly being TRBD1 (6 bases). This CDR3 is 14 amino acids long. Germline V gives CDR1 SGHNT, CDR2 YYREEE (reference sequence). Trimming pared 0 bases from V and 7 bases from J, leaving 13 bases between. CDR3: CASSLGQGLGGYTF. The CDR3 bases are TGTGCCAGCAGCTTGGGGCAGGGGTTAGGTGGCTACACCTTC.

This chain's CDR3 is CASNIAGGYQETQYF. The CDR3 DNA reads TGTGCCAGCAATATAGCGGGGGGATACCAAGAGACCCAGTACTTC. This chain connects TRBV7-2 to TRBJ2-5, with 10 bases identical to TRBD2. Per the germline V gene, CDR1 is SGHTA and CDR2 is FQGNSA. The CDR3 runs 15 residues. The V and J ends lost 7 bases and 0 bases, in that order; junction bases with no gene match: 5.

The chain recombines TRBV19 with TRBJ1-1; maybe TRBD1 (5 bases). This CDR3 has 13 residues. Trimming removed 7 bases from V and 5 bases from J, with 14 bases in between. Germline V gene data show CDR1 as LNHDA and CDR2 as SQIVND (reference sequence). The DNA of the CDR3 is TGTGCCAGTACCCACGGGCGGGGGACTGAAGCTTTCTTT. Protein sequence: CASTHGRGTEAFF.

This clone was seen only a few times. The CDR3 loop is CASSVNLANTGELFF. In DNA form, the CDR3 reads TGTGCCAGCAGCGTAAATCTCGCGAACACCGGGGAGCTGTTTTTT. V and J are TRBV9 and TRBJ2-2, with D hard to call. Looked up from germline, CDR1 is SGDLS and CDR2 is YYNGEE. The V end lost 1 base, the J end lost 0 bases, and 7 bases lay between the germline ends. The CDR3 spans 15 residues.

CDR3 in DNA: TGTGCCACCCAAGACACAACAGATACGCAGTATTTT. Translation: CATQDTTDTQYF. The chain links TRBV24-1 to TRBJ2-3; D gene uncertain. V lost 9 bases, J lost 3 bases, and 9 bases lay in between. The V gene's germline CDR1 is KGHDR and CDR2 SFDVKD. This CDR3 has 12 residues.

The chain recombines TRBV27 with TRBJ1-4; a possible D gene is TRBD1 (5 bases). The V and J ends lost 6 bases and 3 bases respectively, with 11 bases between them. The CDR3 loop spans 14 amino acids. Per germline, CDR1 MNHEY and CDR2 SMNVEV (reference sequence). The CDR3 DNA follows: TGTGCCAGCAGGAGACAGCTCGCTAATGAAAAACTGTTTTTT. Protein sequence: CASRRQLANEKLFF.

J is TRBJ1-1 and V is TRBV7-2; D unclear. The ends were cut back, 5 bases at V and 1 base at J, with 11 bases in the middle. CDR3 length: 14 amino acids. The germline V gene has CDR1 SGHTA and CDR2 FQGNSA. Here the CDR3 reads CASSRDISNTEAFF. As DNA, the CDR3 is TGTGCCAGCAGCCGTGACATCTCGAACACTGAAGCTTTCTTT.

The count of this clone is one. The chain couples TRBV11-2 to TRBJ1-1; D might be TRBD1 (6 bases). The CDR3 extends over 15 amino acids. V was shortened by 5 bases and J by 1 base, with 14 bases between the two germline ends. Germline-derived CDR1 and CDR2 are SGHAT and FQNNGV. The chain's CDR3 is CASSKSHRENTEAFF. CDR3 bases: TGTGCCAGCAGCAAATCGCACAGGGAGAACACTGAAGCTTTCTTT.

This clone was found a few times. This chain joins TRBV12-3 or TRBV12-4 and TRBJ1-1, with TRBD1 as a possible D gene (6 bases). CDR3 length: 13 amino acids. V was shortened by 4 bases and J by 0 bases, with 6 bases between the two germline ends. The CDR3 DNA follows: TGTGCCAGCAGTTGGGACATGAACACTGAAGCTTTCTTT. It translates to CASSWDMNTEAFF.

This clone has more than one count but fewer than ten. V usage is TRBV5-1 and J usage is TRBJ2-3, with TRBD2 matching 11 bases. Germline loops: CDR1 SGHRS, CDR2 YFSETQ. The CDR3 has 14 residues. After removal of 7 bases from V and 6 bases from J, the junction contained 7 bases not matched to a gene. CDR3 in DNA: TGCGCCAGCGCACTAGCGGGGGACTATGATACGCAGTATTTT. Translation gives CASALAGDYDTQYF.

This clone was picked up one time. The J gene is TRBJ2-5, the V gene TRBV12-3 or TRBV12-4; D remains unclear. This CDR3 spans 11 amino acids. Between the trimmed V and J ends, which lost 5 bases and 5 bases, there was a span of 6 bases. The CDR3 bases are TGTGCCAGCAGTGCCTATGAGACCCAGTACTTC. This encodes CASSAYETQYF.